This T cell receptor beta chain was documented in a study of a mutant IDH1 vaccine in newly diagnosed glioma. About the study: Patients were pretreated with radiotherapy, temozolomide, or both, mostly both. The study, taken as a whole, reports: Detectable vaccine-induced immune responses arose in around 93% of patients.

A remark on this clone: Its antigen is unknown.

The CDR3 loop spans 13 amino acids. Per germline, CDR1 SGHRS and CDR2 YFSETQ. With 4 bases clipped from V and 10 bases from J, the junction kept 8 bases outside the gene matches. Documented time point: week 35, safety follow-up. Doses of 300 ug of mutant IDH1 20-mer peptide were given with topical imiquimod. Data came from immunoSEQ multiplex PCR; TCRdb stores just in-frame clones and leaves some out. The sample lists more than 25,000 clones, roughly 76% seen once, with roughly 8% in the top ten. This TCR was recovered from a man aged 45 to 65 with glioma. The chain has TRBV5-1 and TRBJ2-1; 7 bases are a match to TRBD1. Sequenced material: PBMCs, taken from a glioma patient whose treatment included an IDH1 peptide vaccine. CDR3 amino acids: CASSSGQALEQFF. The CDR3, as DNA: TGCGCCAGCAGCAGCGGACAGGCCCTCGAGCAGTTCTTC.